Sequencing of this T cell receptor (beta chain) was carried out in a study of OX40 agonist ivuxolimab in advanced cancers. Study results and limitations: Individuals who were partial responders at 0.1-3.0 mg/kg had clonal expansion that ranked among the lowest.

Per the germline V gene, CDR1 is SEHNR and CDR2 is FQNEAQ (reference sequence). The CDR3 totals 19 residues. Unmatched junction bases numbered 11, after V lost 2 bases and J lost 4 bases. Regarding this clone: Its target is unknown.

Only in-frame clones appear in the TCRdb table, and some are missing; sequencing was by immunoSEQ multiplex PCR. The sample yields about 68,000 clones, around 93% seen once. Sequenced here: CD4+ or CD8+ T cells sorted from blood, sampled in a trial of the OX40 agonist ivuxolimab. The rearrangement uses TRBV7-9 and TRBJ2-2; 12 bases are a match to TRBD1. This TCR was recovered from an adult with an advanced solid tumor such as melanoma, head and neck, liver or kidney cancer. The DNA of the CDR3 is TGTGCCAGCAGCTTACATTTACCCCGGGACAGGGGGCGCACCGGGGAGCTGTTTTTT. This encodes CASSLHLPRDRGRTGELFF.